Sequencing of this TCR beta chain was carried out in a study of blood T cell repertoires in COVID-19. Background on the study: From the United States, Italy and Spain came samples of acute and convalescent COVID-19. T cells, B-cell-depleted T cells, or PBMCs provided the cDNA or gDNA that served as material.

A few counts support this clone. Profiled with immunoSEQ multiplex PCR; TCRdb holds only in-frame clones, not every one. The data contain over 200,000 clones, about 87% of them singletons. V lost 6 bases and J 0 bases, leaving 14 bases between the germline ends. The CDR3 is 15 residues long. Germline assignment: CDR1 MNHNY and CDR2 SVGAGI (reference sequence). The V and J genes are TRBV6-6 and TRBJ1-2, with D tentatively TRBD1 (6 bases). Specimen: peripheral blood. The sequence was collected from a woman in her forties or fifties with acute or convalescent COVID-19. The DNA of the CDR3 is TGTGCCAGCAGATTAGGGGGGGGAGCTAACTATGGCTACACCTTC. This sequence encodes CASRLGGGANYGYTF.